This T cell receptor (beta chain) was sequenced for a study of CD8 T cells in Susac syndrome. Whole-study findings and limits: As the study acknowledged, the number of individuals in its TCR sequencing and HLA analysis was relatively small.

About this clonotype: Its antigen is not identified.

A quantity of about 0.5 to 1 ug RNA underwent reverse transcription using random hexamers. TCRdb reprocessed the immunoSEQ multiplex PCR reads with MiXCR, giving one entry per CDR3 protein. The sample includes some 110,000 distinct CDR3 sequences, approximately 93% of them seen just once. Input material: CD4+ T cells from PBMCs. The origin of this receptor is a human donor with multiple sclerosis.

CDR3 nucleotide sequence: TGTGCCAGCAGCCCAGGGGAAAATTCACCCCTCCACTTT. This encodes CASSPGENSPLHF. This chain uses TRBV3-1 with TRBJ1-6; D perhaps matches TRBD1 (6 bases). The germline gives CDR1 LGHDT, CDR2 YNNKEL (reference sequence). The germline V and J ends were trimmed by 4 bases and 7 bases, with 8 bases remaining between them. The CDR3 sequence is 13 residues long. The whole variable domain, remainder taken from reference TRBV3-1 and TRBJ1-6, is DTAVSQTPKYLVTQMGNDKSIKCEQNLGHDTMYWYKQDSKKFLKIMFSYNNKELIINETVPNRFSPKSPDKAHLNLHINSLELGDSAVYFCASSPGENSPLHFGNGTRLTVT.